Each of the 7 T cell receptor beta chains below was sequenced from the same sample in a study of blood T cell repertoires in COVID-19. Sequenced by immunoSEQ multiplex PCR; TCRdb stores in-frame clones only, minus some. The table has around 64,000 clones, roughly 87% seen once. What was sequenced was peripheral blood. These receptors all stem from a woman aged 18-35 years with acute or convalescent COVID-19.

This clone has a single count. The chain uses TRBV28 and TRBJ1-5, with a possible D match to TRBD1 (5 bases). V lost 4 bases, J lost 0 bases, and 10 bases lay in between. Germline-derived CDR1 and CDR2 are MDHEN and SYDVKM. This CDR3 spans 15 amino acids. The CDR3 reads CASSWGDYSNQPQHF. The CDR3 nucleotides read TGTGCCAGCAGTTGGGGGGATTATAGCAATCAGCCCCAGCATTTT.

This rearrangement joins TRBV4-1 to TRBJ2-5; TRBD2 aligns across 7 bases. J gave up 3 bases and V 0 bases, and 4 bases lay outside the gene matches. Germline CDR1 and CDR2: MGHRA and YSYEKL. The CDR3 has 15 residues. This chain's CDR3 is CASSQEPGGEETQYF. The CDR3 DNA is TGCGCCAGCAGCCAAGAACCTGGGGGGGAAGAGACCCAGTACTTC.

The rearrangement joins TRBV20-1 to TRBJ2-7, with D perhaps matching TRBD2 (6 bases). From germline, CDR1 is DFQATT and CDR2 SNEGSKA (reference sequence). V shed 3 bases and J shed 2 bases, with 8 bases lying between them. CDR3 size: 12 residues. The chain's CDR3 is CSASRLAYEQYF. CDR3 DNA: TGCAGTGCTAGTAGACTAGCCTACGAGCAGTACTTC.

The chain recombines TRBV6-5 with TRBJ1-1; possibly TRBD1 for D (6 bases). The CDR3 totals 14 residues. The germline V gene has CDR1 MNHEY and CDR2 SVGAGI. V lost 4 bases to trimming and J lost 1 base, with 10 bases between them. The CDR3 DNA reads as TGTGCCAGCAGTTCCAGGGGTGGGAACACTGAAGCTTTCTTT. Encoded protein: CASSSRGGNTEAFF.

The chain has TRBV5-6 and TRBJ2-3, with 12 bases that match TRBD2. The CDR3 loop spans 18 amino acids. Trimming removed 3 bases from V and 3 bases from J; junction bases left unmatched: 11. Germline V gives CDR1 SGHDT, CDR2 YYEEEE. The CDR3 is CASSSRRLAGVGTDTQYF. In DNA, the CDR3 is TGTGCCAGCAGCTCCCGAAGACTAGCGGGAGTGGGGACAGATACGCAGTATTTT.

This sequence joins TRBV5-5 and TRBJ1-5, with D possibly being TRBD1 (5 bases). Germline V gene data show CDR1 as SGHKS and CDR2 as YYEKEE (reference sequence). The CDR3 contains 15 residues. Trimming stripped 1 base from V and 7 bases from J, with 15 bases between. The CDR3 region has the DNA TGTGCCAGCAGCTTGTCTACAGGAGTGAGGCAGCCCCAGCATTTT. This sequence encodes CASSLSTGVRQPQHF.

This chain links TRBV19 with TRBJ1-2, with TRBD1 matching over 8 bases. Unmatched junction bases numbered 13, after V lost 5 bases and J lost 8 bases. Germline V gene data show CDR1 as LNHDA and CDR2 as SQIVND (reference sequence). This CDR3 comprises 15 residues. CDR3 protein: CASSPDRGDFGGYTF. CDR3 nucleotide sequence: TGTGCCAGTAGTCCAGACAGGGGAGATTTCGGCGGCTACACCTTC.